Included here is one TCR beta chain sequence, with context. Its target is unknown. This sample is drawn from a study of T cell responses to AZD1222 COVID-19 vaccine. The overall study: Combined were second doses at about 4 or about 12 weeks.

Germline V gene sequence: CDR1 LGHNA, CDR2 YSLEER. This CDR3 is built from 19 residues. V was cut by 1 base and J by 0 bases, with 21 bases left in between. Study observations and caveats: Most donors were white British, females outnumbered males, and clonal diversity was possibly underestimated. Baseline seropositives among AZD1222 recipients totaled only 5 or 6.

Some clones are missing from TCRdb's copy, which holds only in-frame ones; the method was immunoSEQ multiplex PCR. The sample lists roughly 250,000 clones; approximately 93% were seen once. This clonotype was sampled from an adult in good health. The chain is built from TRBV4-3 and TRBJ1-1, with D possibly TRBD1 on 5 matching bases. The sample in question was peripheral blood, obtained on day 0 of AZD1222 vaccination. The CDR3: CASSQGRGGGSAMNTEAFF. The DNA of the CDR3 is TGCGCCAGCAGCCAAGGAAGGGGCGGGGGGTCGGCTATGAACACTGAAGCTTTCTTT.